Listed below are T cell receptor beta chains from one sample, sequenced in a study of T-cell reconstitution after alpha-beta-depleted transplantation in children. TCRdb used MiXCR to reprocess the PCR reads, holding one entry per CDR3 protein. The sample yields approximately 270,000 distinct CDR3 sequences, around 9.6% seen once. The source was PBMCs from the stem cell graft donor, collected from the stem cell graft. These receptors came from a human donor who donated a stem cell graft to a child with SCID. Each CDR3 is given with its conserved first and last residue.

TRBJ2-2 TRBV24-1 CATSDFTGGELFF
TRBJ1-1 TRBV27 CASSFSQGGTEAFF
TRBJ2-2 TRBV7-3 CASSLKTAGPNTANTGELFF
TRBJ2-7 TRBV12-3/TRBV12-4 CASSPPGRAGYEQYF
TRBJ2-5 TRBV11-2 CASSLDFDSASGVQETQYF
TRBJ2-7 TRBV11-2 CASSLYWGGDRGPEQYF
TRBJ2-3 TRBV5-1 CASSLTSGASTDTQYF
TRBJ2-7 TRBV5-1 CASSLSGKGYEQYF
TRBJ1-1 TRBV12-3/TRBV12-4 CASSLVRKNTEAFF
TRBJ2-3 TRBV9 CASSSGQGGIDTQYF
TRBJ2-2 TRBV27 CAISPDLNTGELFF
TRBJ2-3 TRBV7-9 CASSLGTAILNTDTQYF
TRBJ1-1 TRBV10-3 CAISSNTEAFF
TRBJ2-7 TRBV5-1 CASSLNDGGVAEQYF
TRBJ1-1 TRBV7-3 CASSLIPGRSGGNTEAFF
TRBJ2-2 TRBV10-3 CAISLVSGDANTGELFF
TRBJ1-5 TRBV12-3/TRBV12-4 CASRRQDSNQPQHF
TRBJ2-5 TRBV7-8 CASSLTSGPKETQYF
TRBJ1-2 TRBV7-9 CASSPDASGQGFYGYTF
TRBJ2-7 TRBV4-1 CASSQETGAYEQYF
TRBJ2-7 TRBV23-1 CASSQSQDRLSYEQYF
TRBJ1-6 TRBV12-3/TRBV12-4 CASSRRQGENSPLHF
TRBJ2-2 TRBV7-3 CASSLSPPGELFF
TRBJ2-7 TRBV27 CASSPQVGRFGEQYF
TRBJ2-3 TRBV20-1 CSGTSPDTQYF